This TCR beta chain was observed in a study of OX40 agonist ivuxolimab in advanced cancers. As for the study in general: Administration of intravenous ivuxolimab to patients occurred every 2 weeks at 0.01 to 10 mg/kg. Enrollees could have had prior anti-PD-1, anti-PD-L1 or anti-CTLA-4 therapy, which approximately 38% had received.

Clones were read by immunoSEQ multiplex PCR, and TCRdb kept only the in-frame ones, dropping some. This table holds some 45,000 clones, more than 75% found once. The CDR3 extends over 16 amino acids. Trimming removed 0 bases from V and 2 bases from J; junction bases left unmatched: 5. Germline-derived CDR1 and CDR2 are LGHNA and YNFKEQ. This receptor was obtained from an adult with an advanced solid tumor such as melanoma, head and neck, liver or kidney cancer. Here the sequenced sample was CD4+ or CD8+ T cells sorted from blood, taken in a trial of the OX40 agonist ivuxolimab. The gene calls are TRBV4-2 and TRBJ2-7, with TRBD2 matching over 9 bases. CDR3: CASSQEASGVAYEQYF. The CDR3 DNA is TGTGCCAGCAGCCAAGAGGCTAGCGGGGTAGCCTACGAGCAGTACTTC.